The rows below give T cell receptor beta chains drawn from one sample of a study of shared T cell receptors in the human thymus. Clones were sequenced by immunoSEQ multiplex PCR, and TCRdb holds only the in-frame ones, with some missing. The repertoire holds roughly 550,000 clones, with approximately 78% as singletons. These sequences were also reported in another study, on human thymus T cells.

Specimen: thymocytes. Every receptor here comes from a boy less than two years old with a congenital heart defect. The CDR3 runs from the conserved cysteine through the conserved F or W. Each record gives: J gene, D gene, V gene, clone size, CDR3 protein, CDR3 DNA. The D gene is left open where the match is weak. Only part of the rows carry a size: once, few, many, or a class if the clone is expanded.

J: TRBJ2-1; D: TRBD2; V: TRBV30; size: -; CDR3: CAWSEDRGGSYNEQFF; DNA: TGTGCCTGGAGTGAGGACCGGGGGGGCTCCTACAATGAGCAGTTCTTC
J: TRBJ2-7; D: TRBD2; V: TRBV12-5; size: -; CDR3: CASGLGTSGRYEQYF; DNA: TGTGCTAGTGGTTTAGGGACTAGCGGGAGGTACGAGCAGTACTTC
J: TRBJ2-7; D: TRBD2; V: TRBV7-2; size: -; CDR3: CASSSWTSGSYEQYF; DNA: TGTGCCAGCAGTTCGTGGACTAGCGGCTCCTACGAGCAGTACTTC
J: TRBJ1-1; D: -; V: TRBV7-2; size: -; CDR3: CASSPHLQTGPSVNTEAFF; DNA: TGTGCCAGCAGCCCTCACCTACAGACAGGACCCTCAGTGAACACTGAAGCTTTCTTT
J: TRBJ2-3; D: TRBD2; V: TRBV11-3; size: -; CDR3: CASSPPRKREGIADTQYF; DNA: TGTGCCAGCAGCCCCCCGCGGAAGCGGGAGGGTATAGCAGATACGCAGTATTTT
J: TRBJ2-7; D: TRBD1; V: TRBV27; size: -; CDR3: CASSLSTGTGRYEQYF; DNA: TGTGCCAGCAGCCTCTCCACCGGGACAGGGCGCTACGAGCAGTACTTC
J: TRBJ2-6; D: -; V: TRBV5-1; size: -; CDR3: CASSLGRGGADYSGANVLTF; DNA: TGCGCCAGCAGCCTGGGGAGGGGGGGCGCAGACTACTCTGGGGCCAACGTCCTGACTTTC
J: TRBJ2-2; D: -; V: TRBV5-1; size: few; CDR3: CASSLGGVERNTGELFF; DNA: TGCGCCAGCAGCTTGGGCGGGGTTGAGCGGAACACCGGGGAGCTGTTTTTT
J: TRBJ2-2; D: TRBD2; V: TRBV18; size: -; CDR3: CASSPRTSGRGELFF; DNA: TGTGCCAGCTCACCCCGGACTAGCGGGAGAGGGGAGCTGTTTTTT
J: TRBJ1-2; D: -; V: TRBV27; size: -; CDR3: CASSSRAVYGYTF; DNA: TGTGCCAGCAGTTCGCGGGCCGTCTATGGCTACACCTTC
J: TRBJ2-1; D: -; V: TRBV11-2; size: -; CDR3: CASSLDGEIGTPHHNEQFF; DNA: TGTGCCAGCAGCCTGGATGGAGAGATAGGGACTCCTCACCACAATGAGCAGTTCTTC
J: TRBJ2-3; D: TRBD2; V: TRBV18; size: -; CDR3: CASSPLYYACLIAGAGTDTQYF; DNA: TGTGCCAGCTCACCACTCTATTATGCGTGCCTAATAGCGGGAGCGGGCACAGATACGCAGTATTTT
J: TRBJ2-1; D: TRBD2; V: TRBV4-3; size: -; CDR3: CASSYGLAEVINEQFF; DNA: TGCGCCAGCAGCTATGGACTAGCGGAGGTAATCAATGAGCAGTTCTTC
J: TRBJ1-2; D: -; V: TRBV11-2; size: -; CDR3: CASSPQGSHGYTF; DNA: TGTGCCAGCAGCCCGCAGGGAAGCCATGGCTACACCTTC
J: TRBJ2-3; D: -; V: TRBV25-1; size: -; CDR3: CASRGASTSTDTQYF; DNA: TGTGCCAGCAGAGGAGCGTCAACTAGCACAGATACGCAGTATTTT
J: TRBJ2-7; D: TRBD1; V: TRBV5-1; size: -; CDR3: CASSFRTGGFYEQYF; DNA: TGCGCCAGCAGCTTTAGGACAGGGGGTTTCTACGAGCAGTACTTC
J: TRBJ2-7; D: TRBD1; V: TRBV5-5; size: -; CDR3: CASRTGEVEQYF; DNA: TGTGCCTCCCGGACAGGGGAGGTGGAGCAGTACTTC
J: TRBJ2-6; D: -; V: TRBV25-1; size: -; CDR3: CASTTRGAGANVLTF; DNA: TGTGCCAGCACTACCCGAGGAGCTGGGGCCAACGTCCTGACTTTC
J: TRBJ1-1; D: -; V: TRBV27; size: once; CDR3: CASSSLQGRVNTEAFF; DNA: TGTGCCAGCAGTTCCCTCCAGGGCAGGGTGAACACTGAAGCTTTCTTT
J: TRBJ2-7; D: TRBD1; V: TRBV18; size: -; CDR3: CASSPPGTGSYEQYF; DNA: TGTGCCAGCTCACCACCGGGGACAGGATCCTACGAGCAGTACTTC
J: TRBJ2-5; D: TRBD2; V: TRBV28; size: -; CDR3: CASSPLAGYETQYF; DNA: TGTGCCAGCAGTCCACTAGCGGGATATGAGACCCAGTACTTC
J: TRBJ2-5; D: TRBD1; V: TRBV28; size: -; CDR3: CASSFNPGTGKQTQYF; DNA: TGTGCCAGCAGTTTTAACCCCGGGACAGGGAAGCAGACCCAGTACTTC
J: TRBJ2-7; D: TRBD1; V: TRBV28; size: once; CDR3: CASKPQGALGTYEQYF; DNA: TGTGCCAGCAAACCACAGGGGGCGCTTGGGACCTACGAGCAGTACTTC
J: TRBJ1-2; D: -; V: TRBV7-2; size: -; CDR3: CASSLGPTGNYGYTF; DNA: TGTGCCAGCAGCTTAGGCCCAACGGGTAACTATGGCTACACCTTC
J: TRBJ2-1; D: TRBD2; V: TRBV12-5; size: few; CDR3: CASGLVGLAGAYNEQFF; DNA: TGTGCTAGTGGTTTGGTAGGGCTAGCGGGAGCCTACAATGAGCAGTTCTTC
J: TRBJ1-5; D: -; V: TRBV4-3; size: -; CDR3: CASSQDFTGPSPQHF; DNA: TGCGCCAGCAGCCAAGATTTCACAGGCCCTTCGCCCCAGCATTTT
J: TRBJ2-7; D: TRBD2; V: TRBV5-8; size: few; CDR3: CASSSKQLAGGGGHYEQYF; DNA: TGTGCCAGCAGCTCAAAGCAACTAGCGGGAGGGGGCGGGCACTACGAGCAGTACTTC
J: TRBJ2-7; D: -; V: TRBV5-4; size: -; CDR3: CASSLRQQMSSYEQYF; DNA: TGTGCCAGCAGCCTACGACAGCAGATGAGCTCCTACGAGCAGTACTTC